This T cell receptor beta chain was identified in a study of OX40 agonist ivuxolimab in advanced cancers. Findings of the study overall: On average, a greater number of expanded clones characterised CD8+ T cells relative to CD4+.

The length of the CDR3 is 12 residues. From germline, CDR1 is KGHSH and CDR2 LQKENI. The V end lost 2 bases, the J end lost 11 bases, and 12 bases lay between the germline ends. Of note for this clone: Its matching antigen is unknown.

The assay was immunoSEQ multiplex PCR, and TCRdb's table has in-frame clones only and misses some. The sample lists some 99,000 clones; less than 95% were seen once. The chain links TRBV18 to TRBJ1-1, with D possibly TRBD1 on 5 matching bases. This clonotype originated in an adult with an advanced solid tumor such as melanoma, head and neck, liver or kidney cancer. Sequencing was performed on CD4+ or CD8+ T cells sorted from blood, taken in a trial of the OX40 agonist ivuxolimab. CDR3: CASSPADNRAFF. The CDR3 nucleotides are TGTGCCAGCTCACCAGCGGACAACCGGGCTTTCTTT.